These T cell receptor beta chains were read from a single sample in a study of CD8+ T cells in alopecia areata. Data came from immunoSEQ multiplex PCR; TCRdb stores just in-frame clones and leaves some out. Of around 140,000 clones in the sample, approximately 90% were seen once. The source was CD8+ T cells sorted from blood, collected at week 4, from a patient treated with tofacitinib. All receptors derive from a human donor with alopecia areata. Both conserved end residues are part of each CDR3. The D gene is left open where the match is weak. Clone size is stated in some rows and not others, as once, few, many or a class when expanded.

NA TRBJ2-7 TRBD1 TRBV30 TGTGCCTGGAGGGACGGGACAGGACGGTACGAGCAGTACTTC CAWRDGTGRYEQYF
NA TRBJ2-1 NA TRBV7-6 TGTGCCAGCCGGGGAGGGGGGACTACAGTCGAGGATGAGCAGTTCTTC CASRGGGTTVEDEQFF
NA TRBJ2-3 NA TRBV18 TGTGCCAGCTCAGGCCCTGACACAGATACGCAGTATTTT CASSGPDTDTQYF
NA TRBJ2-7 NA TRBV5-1 TGCGCCAGCCGGGGCTCCTACGAGCAGTACTTC CASRGSYEQYF
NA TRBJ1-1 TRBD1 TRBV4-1 TGCGCCAGCAGCCAAGATGACAGGGGAGGCACTGAAGCTTTCTTT CASSQDDRGGTEAFF
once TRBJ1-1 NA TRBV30 TGTGCCTGGAGTGTGTACGGGAACACTGAAGCTTTCTTT CAWSVYGNTEAFF
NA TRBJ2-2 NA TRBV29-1 TGCAGCGCTTGGGACCCCACCGGGGAGCTGTTTTTT CSAWDPTGELFF
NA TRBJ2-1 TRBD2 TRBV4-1 TGCGCCAGCAGCCAAGATCCTAGCGGGGGGCCTGTGGATGAGCAGTTCTTC CASSQDPSGGPVDEQFF
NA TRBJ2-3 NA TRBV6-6 TGTGCCAGCAGTTACCTGAACACAGATACGCAGTATTTT CASSYLNTDTQYF
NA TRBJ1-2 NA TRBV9 TGTGCCAGCAGCGTAGTGCCGATGTTCGATTCTAACTATGGCTACACCTTC CASSVVPMFDSNYGYTF
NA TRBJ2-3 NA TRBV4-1 TGCGCCAGCAGCCAACCGAGTTCTAGCACAGATACGCAGTATTTT CASSQPSSSTDTQYF
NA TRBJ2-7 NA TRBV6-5 TGTGCCAGCAGTTCCCGGGACATGTACGAGCAGTACTTC CASSSRDMYEQYF
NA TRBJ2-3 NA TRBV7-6 TGTGCCAGCAGCCCCGATGGGGGGATCGTAACGCAGTATTTT CASSPDGGIVTQYF
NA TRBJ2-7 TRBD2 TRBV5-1 TGCGCCAGCAGCTCGACCGGGACTACCAACGAGCAGTACTTC CASSSTGTTNEQYF
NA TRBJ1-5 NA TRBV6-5 TGTGCCAGCCGTACCCAGGCTCATCAGCCCCAGCATTTT CASRTQAHQPQHF
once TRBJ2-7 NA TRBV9 TGTGCCAGCAGCGTAGCAGGGCAGGGTCACGACGAGCAGTACTTC CASSVAGQGHDEQYF
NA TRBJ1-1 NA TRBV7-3 TGTGCCAGCAGCTTATCGTCCGGGGGCGGCACTGAAGCTTTCTTT CASSLSSGGGTEAFF
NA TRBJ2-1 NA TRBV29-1 TGCAGCGTTGAAGATGAGGGCAGGGGATACAATGAGCAGTTCTTC CSVEDEGRGYNEQFF
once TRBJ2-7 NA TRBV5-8 TGTGCCAGCAACCCCCCGGGGGTATACGAGCAGTACTTC CASNPPGVYEQYF
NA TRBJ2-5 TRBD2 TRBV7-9 TGTGCCAGCAGCTTCGGGGGGACCCAAGAGACCCAGTACTTC CASSFGGTQETQYF
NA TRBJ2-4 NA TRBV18 TGTGCCAGCTCCCCGGGACACCTTTTAGACATTCAGTACTTC CASSPGHLLDIQYF
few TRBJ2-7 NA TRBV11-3 TGTGCCAGCAGCTTAGGAGGTAGCGGATACGAGCAGTACTTC CASSLGGSGYEQYF
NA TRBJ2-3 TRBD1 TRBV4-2 TGTGCCAGCAGCCAAGCACCGAGGGGGCCAGAAACCGCCACAGATACGCAGTATTTT CASSQAPRGPETATDTQYF
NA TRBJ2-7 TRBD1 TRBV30 TGTGCCTGGAAGGGAGGGGACAGGGGCTACGAGCAGTACTTC CAWKGGDRGYEQYF
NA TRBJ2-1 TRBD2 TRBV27 TGTGCCAGCAGTTTATCTACTAGCGGCGTTGAGCAGTTCTTC CASSLSTSGVEQFF
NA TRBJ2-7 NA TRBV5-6 TGTGCCAGCACTCCAGAAGTTAGCTCCTACGAGCAGTACTTC CASTPEVSSYEQYF
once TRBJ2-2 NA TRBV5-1 TGCGCCAGCAGCTTAAGCGGGCCCACGAACACCGGGGAGCTGTTTTTT CASSLSGPTNTGELFF
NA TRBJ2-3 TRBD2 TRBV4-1 TGCGCCAGCAGCCAAGTGGCGGGAGGGCCCTCTAGCACAGATACGCAGTATTTT CASSQVAGGPSSTDTQYF
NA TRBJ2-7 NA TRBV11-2 TGTGCCAGCAGCTTAGGAAGGGGCTACGAGCAGTACTTC CASSLGRGYEQYF
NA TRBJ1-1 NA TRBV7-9 TGTGCCAGCACCTCGACCCCGACACAGAACACTGAAGCTTTCTTT CASTSTPTQNTEAFF
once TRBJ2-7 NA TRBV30 TGTGCCTGGAGTTTAGGGACCGCCTACGAGCAGTACTTC CAWSLGTAYEQYF
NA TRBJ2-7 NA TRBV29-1 TGCAGCGTTAACGGGGGCTCCTCCTACGAGCAGTACTTC CSVNGGSSYEQYF
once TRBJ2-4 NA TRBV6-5 TGTGCCAGCAGTTACTCCCCGTTAGCCAAAAACATTCAGTACTTC CASSYSPLAKNIQYF
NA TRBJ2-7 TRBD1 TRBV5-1 TGCGCCAGCAGCTCCACCGGGACAGGCGGCTACGAGCAGTACTTC CASSSTGTGGYEQYF
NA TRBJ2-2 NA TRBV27 TGTGCCAGCAGATACACCCGGGGAGAGCTGTTTTTT CASRYTRGELFF
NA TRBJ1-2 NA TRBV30 TGTGCCTGGAGTACCTCAGGGTCCAGAGACTATGGCTACACCTTC CAWSTSGSRDYGYTF
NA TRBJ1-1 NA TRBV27 TGTGCCAGCAGTTTATCGGGGGGGAGGAACACTGAAGCTTTCTTT CASSLSGGRNTEAFF